This TCR beta chain is drawn from a study of shared clonotypes between healthy human individuals. Investigators divided CD4+ cells into CD45RA+ naive and CD45RA-negative memory subsets. The data were produced by immunoSEQ multiplex PCR, yet TCRdb's version contains in-frame clones alone and is incomplete. Of millions of clones in the sample, 85% to 95% were seen once. Study-level points and caveats: Several donors held about 5% of naive CD4 clonotypes in common.

Regarding this clone: Antigen specificity is unknown.

Trimming took off 4 bases at V and 0 bases at J, with 10 bases between the two ends. This CDR3 is 14 amino acids long. Per the germline V gene, CDR1 is SGHRS and CDR2 is YFSETQ. This TCR derives from a man between 18 and 29 years old in good health. Sequenced input: naive CD4+ T cells sorted from blood. Subset reported: CD45RA+ positively selected. The J gene is TRBJ1-1, the V gene TRBV5-1; possibly TRBD1 for D (6 bases). The CDR3 coding sequence is TGCGCCAGCAGCCCGGGACACATGAACACTGAAGCTTTCTTT. Amino acid sequence: CASSPGHMNTEAFF.